Each of the 2 T cell receptor beta chains below was sequenced from the same sample in a study of cytomegalovirus exposure and HLA in healthy donors. PCR amplification relied on 60 Vbeta primers (plus 13 Jbeta primers). Repertoires were generated with immunoSEQ multiplex PCR, while TCRdb's copy carries only in-frame clones and drops some. The sample includes about 190,000 clones, approximately 86% of them seen just once. The sequencing input was PBMCs. The receptor set was obtained from a woman aged 25 to 39 in good health and CMV-seronegative.

This clone was observed a single time. The chain joins TRBV28 to TRBJ2-7; 9 bases map to TRBD1. The V and J ends lost 3 bases and 7 bases, in that order; junction bases with no gene match: 16. CDR3 size: 17 residues. Germline V gene data show CDR1 as MDHEN and CDR2 as SYDVKM. The CDR3 region has the DNA TGTGCCAGCAGTTTGAGACCCGGGACAGGGCCTCCCTGGGAGCAGTACTTC. The encoded protein is CASSLRPGTGPPWEQYF.

The chain recombines TRBV5-4 with TRBJ1-1; 7 positions agree with TRBD1. The germline gives CDR1 SGHNT, CDR2 YYREEE (reference sequence). The CDR3 has 15 residues. J gave up 4 bases and V 4 bases, and 10 bases lay outside the gene matches. The CDR3 spells CASSRNQGVGTEAFF. CDR3 nucleotide sequence: TGTGCCAGCAGCCGAAACCAGGGGGTAGGCACTGAAGCTTTCTTT.